This T cell receptor (beta chain) was captured in a study of OX40 agonist ivuxolimab in advanced cancers. Notes on the research overall: The costimulatory receptor OX40 (CD134) was targeted by ivuxolimab, a fully human IgG2 agonistic monoclonal antibody. Intravenous ivuxolimab was administered to patients every 2 weeks at six dose levels: 0.01, 0.1, 0.3, 1.5, 3 and 10 mg/kg. Among the approximately 54 dose-escalation patients, some 19 had hepatocellular carcinoma, 15 or so melanoma, 9 renal cell carcinoma and 9 head and neck cancer. The dose-escalation cohort was 80% to 90% male with a mean age of 60 years, ranging from about 23 to 85. Prior anti-PD-1, anti-PD-L1 or anti-CTLA-4 therapy was permitted, and approximately 40% of dose-escalation patients had received checkpoint inhibitors. Three dose-escalation patients achieved partial responses, one with hepatocellular carcinoma and two with cutaneous melanoma. The purpose of peripheral TCRbeta sequencing was to test whether ivuxolimab changed TCR sequence diversity and led to clonal T-cell expansion. The monotherapy dose-escalation portion (N of about 50 patients) of the phase I ivuxolimab trial is reported in the paper. The research as a whole found: In partial responders in the 0.1-3.0 mg/kg groups, normalized peripheral clonal expansion was found to be among the lowest, especially among CD8+ T cells. The antigen specificity of the peripheral T cells that underwent clonal expansion was not determined. At doses from 0.1 to 3.0 mg/kg, clonal expansion was seen in both CD4+ and CD8+ blood T cells between baseline and week 6. Low levels of normalized T-cell clonal expansion were also seen in some nonresponding patients. After ivuxolimab, CD8+ T cells had more expanded clones than CD4+ T cells on average.

Patients with autoimmune disease history or receiving systemic immunosuppression were excluded from the trial. Peripheral blood for TCR sequencing was drawn from every dose cohort at baseline, at cycle 4 day 1 and at cycle 7 day 1. The samples were drawn from a first-in-human, open-label, multicenter phase I dose-escalation trial of ivuxolimab. The trial enrolled adults with locally advanced or metastatic head and neck squamous cell, hepatocellular, melanoma or renal cell carcinoma. Before TCR sequencing, CD4+ and CD8+ T cells were separately sorted from peripheral blood. The CDR3 runs 15 residues from the cysteine to the phenylalanine. Only CDR3 DNA remains: 45 bases, in frame from the first base. According to the germline V gene (reference sequence), CDR1 reads MNHEY and CDR2 reads SMNVEV. The germline ends are 9 bases apart after V is trimmed by 6 bases and J by 0 bases. Genomic DNA was isolated from the sorted cells so that the TCRbeta CDR3 region could be sequenced. The immunoSEQ Assay was used to sequence the TCRbeta CDR3 regions. TCRdb carries this immuneACCESS record with in-frame sequences only. Its versions omit some clonotypes, under half of them owing to an unresolved V gene in the studies checked, with the rest unexplained. This sample gives tens of thousands of clones in total; roughly 80% of them show up just once. The ten largest make up about 5% of the sample.

To note about this clone: What this receptor recognizes is not known. No base qualities exist here, and no much larger clone lies one base off it.

This TCR was recovered from an adult with an advanced solid tumor such as melanoma, head and neck, liver or kidney cancer. The rearrangement joined TRBV27 to TRBJ1-6; a confident D gene designation cannot be given. This specimen consisted of CD4+ or CD8+ T cells sorted from blood, obtained in a trial of the OX40 agonist ivuxolimab. The DNA reads as follows: TGTGCCAGCAGCACGAGCAGCTCCTATAATTCACCCCTCCACTTT. The translation is CASSTSSSYNSPLHF.